The 26 T cell receptor beta chains below come from one sample, sequenced in a study of T cell changes during pregnancy in multiple sclerosis. This table comes from immunoSEQ multiplex PCR, and its TCRdb copy is limited to in-frame clones, with some not included. The sample holds about 68,000 clones, around 92% seen once. Sequences were derived from peripheral blood, sampled in the second trimester of pregnancy. The receptors derive from a female donor in good health, enrolled as a control in a pregnancy study.

The chain combines TRBV9 with TRBJ2-1, with 9 nucleotides matching TRBD2. This CDR3 region has 16 residues. The germline V gene encodes CDR1 SGDLS and CDR2 YYNGEE. With V trimmed by 3 bases and J by 0 bases, 4 bases remained unmatched. The CDR3 DNA reads TGTGCCAGCAGCGCTAGCGGGGCGGGCTCCTACAATGAGCAGTTCTTC. This codes for CASSASGAGSYNEQFF.

The V gene is TRBV6-5, the J gene TRBJ1-2, with 7 bases identical to TRBD1. In germline, CDR1 is MNHEY, CDR2 SVGAGI. The ends lost 5 bases at V and 2 bases at J; junction bases unmatched: 5. The CDR3 has 14 residues. For the CDR3, the DNA is TGTGCCAGCAGTCGACAGGGCAGGAACTATGGCTACACCTTC. It yields the protein CASSRQGRNYGYTF.

This clone has only one observation. The genes are TRBV28 and TRBJ1-4; D unclear. Germline V CDR1 and CDR2: MDHEN, SYDVKM. The CDR3 has 14 residues. Trimming took 5 bases from V and 8 from J, leaving 15 bases between them. The DNA for the CDR3 is TGTGCCAGCAGTGGTGGCCCCCGTCGAGAAAAACTGTTTTTT. Its protein product is CASSGGPRREKLFF.

The chain links TRBV5-4 to TRBJ2-1; tentatively, D is TRBD2 (7 bases). Germline V gene data show CDR1 as SGHNT and CDR2 as YYREEE (reference sequence). The CDR3 length is 14 residues. The ends were cut back, 6 bases at V and 5 bases at J, with 15 bases in the middle. The CDR3 is CASKRGGADNEQFF. The CDR3 coding sequence is TGTGCCAGCAAGAGAGGGGGGGCCGACAATGAGCAGTTCTTC.

This clone was observed once. The rearrangement links TRBV4-1 to TRBJ2-5; 7 bases are shared with TRBD2. Germline trimming cut 4 bases from V and 0 bases from J; bases unmatched to any gene: 5. Germline assignment: CDR1 MGHRA and CDR2 YSYEKL. The length of the CDR3 is 15 residues. The CDR3 sequence: CASSRRAGDQETQYF. CDR3 in DNA: TGCGCCAGCAGCCGGCGGGCGGGAGACCAAGAGACCCAGTACTTC.

This clone appeared a few times. The chain has TRBV6-4 and TRBJ1-4; D may be TRBD1 (5 bases). Germline V gives CDR1 MRHNA, CDR2 SNTAGT. CDR3 length equals 14 residues. With 5 bases removed from V and 7 bases from J, the gap between germline ends came to 14 bases. Written as DNA, the CDR3 is TGTGCCAGCAGTAACACCGGGGACTCTGAAAAACTGTTTTTT. Translation: CASSNTGDSEKLFF.

This chain connects TRBV18 to TRBJ1-3; weak D call: TRBD1 (5 bases). Trimming pared 6 bases from V and 2 bases from J, leaving 17 bases between. The germline V gene has CDR1 KGHSH and CDR2 LQKENI. The CDR3 contains 16 residues. CDR3 nucleotide sequence: TGTGCCAGCTCCCAGACCCTCCCGGGGGCTGGAAACACCATATATTTT. As protein: CASSQTLPGAGNTIYF.

This clone has only one observation. The chain recombines TRBV30 with TRBJ1-5; D is undetermined. Germline CDR1 GTSNPN, CDR2 SVGIG (reference sequence). The V end was cut by 0 bases, the J end by 7 bases, with 4 bases between. The CDR3 has 11 residues. The CDR3 sequence: CAWSVGQPQHF. CDR3 coding DNA: TGTGCCTGGAGTGTTGGCCAGCCCCAGCATTTT.

This sequence joins TRBV19 and TRBJ1-5; TRBD1 agrees at 8 bases. Germline CDR1 is LNHDA and CDR2 is SQIVND (reference sequence). V was pared by 7 bases and J by 5 bases, with 10 bases of the junction left unmatched. CDR3 size: 15 residues. This chain's CDR3 is CASTPPQDRDQPQHF. The CDR3 nucleotides read TGTGCCAGTACCCCGCCCCAGGACAGGGATCAGCCCCAGCATTTT.

The V and J genes are TRBV5-1 and TRBJ2-5; D is uncertain. Germline V lookup: CDR1 SGHRS, CDR2 YFSETQ. The germline V and J ends were trimmed by 4 bases and 1 base, with 5 bases remaining between them. CDR3 size: 12 residues. The CDR3 DNA reads TGCGCCAGCAGCGACACCCAAGAGACCCAGTACTTC. Its translation: CASSDTQETQYF.

CDR3 residues: CASSSPGGGYTF. CDR3 in DNA: TGTGCCAGCAGCTCCCCGGGGGGAGGCTACACCTTC. The V gene is TRBV7-8, the J gene TRBJ1-2; D is perhaps TRBD1 (5 bases). Between the trimmed V and J ends, which lost 4 bases and 8 bases, there was a span of 11 bases. Germline V gene sequence: CDR1 SGHVS, CDR2 FQNEAQ. This CDR3 spans 12 amino acids.

Turning to this clone: Germline and junction disagree at one end, which may indicate a read error. V is TRBV20-1 and J is TRBJ2-1; 8 bases are a match to TRBD2. This CDR3 is built from 11 residues. The V gene's germline CDR1 is DFQATT and CDR2 SNEGSKA (reference sequence). The CDR3: CSARSIAGRVF. CDR3 sequence (DNA): TGCAGTGCTAGATCCATAGCGGGGAGAGTCTTC.

The chain combines TRBV5-1 with TRBJ2-2; D is possibly TRBD1 (6 bases). The germline CDR1 and CDR2 sequences are SGHRS and YFSETQ. Trimming removed 1 base from V and 4 bases from J, with 11 bases in between. This CDR3 is built from 15 residues. CDR3 protein: CASSLWGPSTGELFF. CDR3 nucleotide sequence: TGCGCCAGCAGCTTGTGGGGGCCTAGCACCGGGGAGCTGTTTTTT.

V and J are TRBV6-1 and TRBJ1-6; 7 bases fit TRBD1. The ends lost 7 bases at V and 10 bases at J; junction bases unmatched: 7. There are 13 residues in the CDR3. Germline CDR1 MNHNS, CDR2 SASEGT. CDR3 residues: CASMGTAGSPLHF. The CDR3 nucleotides read TGTGCCAGCATGGGGACAGCAGGATCACCCCTCCACTTT.

The chain couples TRBV29-1 to TRBJ1-1; no clear D. The CDR3 totals 11 residues. Trimming cost V 4 bases and J 1 base, with 4 bases left between them. Looked up from germline, CDR1 is SQVTM and CDR2 is ANQGSEA. As DNA, the CDR3 is TGCAGCGTTGCCAGGAACACTGAAGCTTTCTTT. This sequence encodes CSVARNTEAFF.

The rearrangement links TRBV25-1 to TRBJ1-2; 11 positions agree with TRBD1. CDR1 and CDR2 (germline): MGHDK, SYGVNS. This CDR3 comprises 18 residues. V dropped 6 bases and J dropped 7; count of bases not matched to a gene: 19. In DNA, the CDR3 is TGTGCCAGCAGCGAACCCAGGACAGGGGGCGAATTAGTAAGTGGCTACACCTTC. It is translated as CASSEPRTGGELVSGYTF.

This rearrangement joins TRBV4-2 to TRBJ2-2; D not resolved. Germline loops: CDR1 LGHNA, CDR2 YNFKEQ. The V gene lost 0 bases and the J gene lost 4 bases, with 6 bases spanning the gap. The CDR3 contains 14 residues. This chain's CDR3 is CASSQDRLTGELFF. For the CDR3, the DNA is TGTGCCAGCAGCCAAGATCGTCTCACCGGGGAGCTGTTTTTT.

The CDR3 reads CASSQDPGQSYNEQFF. In DNA form, the CDR3 reads TGCGCCAGCAGCCAAGACCCAGGACAGTCCTACAATGAGCAGTTCTTC. The chain has TRBV4-1 and TRBJ2-1; perhaps TRBD1 as D (6 bases). CDR3 length: 16 residues. Trimming removed 0 bases from V and 1 base from J, with 10 bases in between. The germline CDR1 and CDR2 sequences are MGHRA and YSYEKL.

The rearrangement uses TRBV7-3 and TRBJ2-1; TRBD2 matches 9 bases. Germline trimming cut 4 bases from V and 3 bases from J; bases unmatched to any gene: 1. Germline CDR1 SGHTA, CDR2 FQGTGA. The CDR3 is 14 amino acids. The CDR3 reads CASSSTSGYNEQFF. CDR3 coding DNA: TGTGCCAGCAGCTCGACTAGCGGCTACAATGAGCAGTTCTTC.

This chain joins TRBV7-2 and TRBJ1-1, with TRBD1 identical over 8 bases. Germline V gives CDR1 SGHTA, CDR2 FQGNSA. This CDR3 contains 17 residues. V was clipped by 5 bases and J by 0 bases; unmatched bases: 11. The CDR3 is CASSLRGQGSVNTEAFF. In DNA, the CDR3 is TGTGCCAGCAGCCTGCGCGGACAGGGTTCGGTGAACACTGAAGCTTTCTTT.

The rearrangement joins TRBV6-5 to TRBJ1-1; 7 nucleotides match TRBD1. The CDR3 runs 14 residues. Per germline, CDR1 MNHEY and CDR2 SVGAGI. Trimming took 6 bases from V and 4 from J; bases not matched to a gene: 8. CDR3 region: CASSNRGPSTEAFF. CDR3 coding DNA: TGTGCCAGCAGCAATAGGGGGCCGAGCACTGAAGCTTTCTTT.

The rearrangement joins TRBV6-1 to TRBJ2-3; 9 bases fit TRBD1. Germline lookup yields CDR1 MNHNS and CDR2 SASEGT. The J segment lost 2 bases and the V segment lost 4 bases, leaving 7 bases of the junction unmatched. This CDR3 spans 16 amino acids. The CDR3 DNA is TGTGCCAGCAGTGCCTACAGGGGGCAAGCCACAGATACGCAGTATTTT. Amino acid sequence: CASSAYRGQATDTQYF.

The chain couples TRBV4-1 to TRBJ1-3, with 7 bases lining up with TRBD1. CDR3 length: 15 residues. CDR1 is MGHRA and CDR2 is YSYEKL in the germline V gene. V gave up 0 bases and J gave up 2 bases; unmatched junction bases: 1. This CDR3 is CASSQEDRAGNTIYF. The CDR3, as DNA: TGCGCCAGCAGCCAAGAAGACAGGGCTGGAAACACCATATATTTT.

The V gene is TRBV6-4, the J gene TRBJ2-3; 14 nucleotides match TRBD2. The ends lost 4 bases at V and 4 bases at J; junction bases unmatched: 1. The CDR3 sequence is 15 residues long. The germline gives CDR1 MRHNA, CDR2 SNTAGT. Here the CDR3 reads CASSATSGGADTQYF. The CDR3, as DNA: TGTGCCAGCAGTGCGACTAGCGGGGGGGCAGATACGCAGTATTTT.

The chain has TRBV10-3 and TRBJ2-5; 9 bases fit TRBD1. Germline V gives CDR1 ENHRY, CDR2 SYGVKD. V shed 2 bases, J shed 4 bases, and the junction held 8 bases outside the gene matches. The CDR3 spans 16 residues. Here the CDR3 DNA reads TGTGCCATCAGTGAGACGCCCGGGACAGGGAGAGAGACCCAGTACTTC. Translating gives CAISETPGTGRETQYF.

The rearrangement joins TRBV5-4 to TRBJ2-2; TRBD1 aligns across 7 bases. The CDR3 has 15 amino acids. From germline, CDR1 is SGHNT and CDR2 YYREEE (reference sequence). The trim removed 0 bases at V and 8 bases at J, leaving 7 bases unmatched. CDR3 DNA sequence: TGTGCCAGCAGCTTGGTTGGGACAGCGGCGGGGGAGCTGTTTTTT. Translated, it gives CASSLVGTAAGELFF.